The present T cell receptor (beta chain) was sequenced within a study of T cells expressing NK-cell markers. Study-level information: It was sorted CD3+CD56+NKG2C+, CD3+CD56+NKG2C- and CD3+CD56-NKG2C+ T cells that supplied the TCR beta repertoires. HCMV seropositivity characterized seven of the eight sequenced donors, and seronegativity one.

About this clonotype: Its antigen remains unidentified.

Study-level results: Top CD8+ clonotypes included the dominant CD3+CD56+NKG2C+ clonotypes in six donors.

The CDR3 runs to 15 residues. The germline gives CDR1 MNHEY, CDR2 SMNVEV (reference sequence). Template switching by 5'RACE with UMIs generated the TCR beta cDNA. Reprocessing the 5' RACE reads, TCRdb reports a single entry for every CDR3 protein and omits DNA. The sample table sets out about 32,000 distinct CDR3 sequences. The TCR sequence derives from a woman aged 18 to 75 in good health. The chain is built from TRBV27 and TRBJ2-2; the TCRdb D gene call, TRBD2, has no DNA to confirm it. Sequencing input: blood T cells: a sorted CD56 or NKG2C T cell subset, CD4+ or CD8+ T cells, or bulk PBMC T cells (not recorded which). This chain's CDR3 is CASSFTGGLTGELFF.